This T cell receptor beta chain originates from a study of spatial heterogeneity in lung cancer. Across the whole study: The study consistently detected more beta-chain than alpha-chain sequences. Raw sequencing reads included, on average, more than eight appearances of each unique TCR and UMI combination. Overall study findings and caveats: Tumor TCRs that were ubiquitous and expanded showed up in blood more at resection than follow-up.

The time point was: sample taken at primary tumor resection. Unsorted whole RNA of tumor, nontumor lung or frozen PBMC was sequenced. From the 5' RACE reads, TCRdb called clonotypes with MiXCR, one entry per CDR3 protein. The sample yields 10,000 to 15,000 distinct CDR3 sequences, around 4.1% seen once. At least ten counts were recorded for this clonotype. Antigen: not known. The receptor comes from a male donor with early-stage non-small cell lung cancer. Sequencing used PBMCs, obtained at surgery.

CDR3: CASSAGASSYNEQFF. CDR3 in DNA: TGTGCCAGCAGCGCGGGGGCCAGCTCCTACAATGAGCAGTTCTTC. V is TRBV7-7 and J is TRBJ2-1; D is perhaps TRBD2 (7 bases). V dropped 5 bases and J dropped 0 bases, with 11 bases sitting between them. This CDR3 is 15 amino acids long. Germline V CDR1 and CDR2: SSHAT, FNYEAQ (reference sequence).